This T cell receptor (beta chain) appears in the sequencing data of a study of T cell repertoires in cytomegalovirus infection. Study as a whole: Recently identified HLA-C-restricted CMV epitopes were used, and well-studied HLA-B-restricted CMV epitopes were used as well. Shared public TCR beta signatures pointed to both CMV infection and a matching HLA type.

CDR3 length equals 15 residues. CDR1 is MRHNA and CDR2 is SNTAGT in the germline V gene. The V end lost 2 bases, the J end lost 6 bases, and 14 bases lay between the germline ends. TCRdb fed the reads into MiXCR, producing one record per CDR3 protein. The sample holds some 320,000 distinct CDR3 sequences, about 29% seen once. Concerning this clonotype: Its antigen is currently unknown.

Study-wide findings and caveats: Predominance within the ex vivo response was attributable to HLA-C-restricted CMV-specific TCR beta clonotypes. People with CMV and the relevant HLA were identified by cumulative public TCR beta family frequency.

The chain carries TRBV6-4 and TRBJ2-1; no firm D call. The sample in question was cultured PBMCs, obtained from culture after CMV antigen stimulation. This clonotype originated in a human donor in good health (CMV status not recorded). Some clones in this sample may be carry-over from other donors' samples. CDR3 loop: CASSDGQIRRNEQFF. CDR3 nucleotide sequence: TGTGCCAGCAGTGACGGGCAGATTAGGCGCAATGAGCAGTTCTTC.